This T cell receptor (beta chain) stems from a study of post-analysis software for immune sequencing data. Regarding the study as a whole: Five TRBV segments appeared more often in patients than in controls, and TRBV5-6, TRBV5-1 and TRBV20-1 were among these.

Remarks on this clonotype: Its matching antigen is unknown.

The CDR3 contains 15 residues. J gave up 8 bases and V 3 bases, and 8 bases lay outside the gene matches. Unique molecular identifiers were carried by the TCR beta cDNA libraries. TCRdb ran MiXCR on the PCR reads and lists one entry per CDR3 protein. The profile shows roughly 730,000 distinct CDR3 sequences, about 27% of them singletons. Material for sequencing was blood. The receptor's source is a girl under 18 with multiple sclerosis. V is TRBV12-3 or TRBV12-4 and J is TRBJ2-1, with 9 bases that match TRBD2. The chain's CDR3 is CASSFLAGPGDEQFF. DNA of the CDR3: TGTGCCAGCAGTTTTCTAGCGGGGCCGGGCGATGAGCAGTTCTTC.